This T cell receptor (beta chain) was identified during a study of blood T cell repertoires in COVID-19. The wider study: The origin of the acute and convalescent COVID-19 samples was the United States, Italy and Spain.

Participant age was about 18 to 89 years, and participants resided in fewer than 25 US areas. Self-reported history from a screening survey and questionnaire set each donor's cohort. Authors' methods: Amplification of reference gene primers was used by the study to estimate nucleated cell counts. Assay: immunoSEQ multiplex PCR; the TCRdb copy retains only in-frame clones and omits some. V and J calls and clone size are given by that table; D and trimming were obtained from the DNA. The data contain 70,000 to 90,000 clones, 75% to 90% of them singletons. There are 16 residues in the CDR3. This TCR was sampled from a woman aged 50 to 60 with acute COVID-19. The chain is built from TRBV21-1 and TRBJ2-7; the DNA was not compared with TRBD1, the D call given in the table. TRBV21-1 is tagged as a pseudogene. Material for sequencing was PBMCs or T cells enriched from blood (not recorded which). The CDR3 sequence: CASSKEGDREEYEQYF. CDR3 in DNA: TGTGCCAGCAGCAAAGAGGGGGACAGGGAGGAATACGAGCAGTACTTC.